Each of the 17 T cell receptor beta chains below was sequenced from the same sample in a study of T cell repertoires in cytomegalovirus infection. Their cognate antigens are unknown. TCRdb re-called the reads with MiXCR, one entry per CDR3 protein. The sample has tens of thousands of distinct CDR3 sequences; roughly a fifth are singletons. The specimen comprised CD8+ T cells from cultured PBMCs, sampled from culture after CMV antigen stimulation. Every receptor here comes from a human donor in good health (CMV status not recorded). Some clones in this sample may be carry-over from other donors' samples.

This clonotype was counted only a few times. The CDR3 coding sequence is TGTGCCAGCAGCTTCCCCTGGGACAGCACAGATACGCAGTATTTT. Translated, it gives CASSFPWDSTDTQYF. This chain uses TRBV7-2 with TRBJ2-3; perhaps D is TRBD1 or TRBD2 (5 bases each). Per germline, CDR1 SGHTA and CDR2 FQGNSA. This CDR3 has 15 amino acids. Between the trimmed V and J ends, which lost 3 bases and 0 bases, there was a span of 10 bases.

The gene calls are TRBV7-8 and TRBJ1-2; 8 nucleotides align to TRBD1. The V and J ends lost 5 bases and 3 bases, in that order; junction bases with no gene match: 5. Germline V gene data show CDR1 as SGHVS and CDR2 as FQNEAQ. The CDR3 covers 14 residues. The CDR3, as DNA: TGTGCCAGCAGCCTCCAGGACAGGGACTATGGCTACACCTTC. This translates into CASSLQDRDYGYTF.

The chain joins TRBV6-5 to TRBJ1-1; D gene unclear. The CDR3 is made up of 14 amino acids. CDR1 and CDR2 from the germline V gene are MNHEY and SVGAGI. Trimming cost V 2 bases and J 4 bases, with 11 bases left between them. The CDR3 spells CASSYDGVGTEAFF. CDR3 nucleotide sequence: TGTGCCAGCAGTTACGACGGGGTGGGCACTGAAGCTTTCTTT.

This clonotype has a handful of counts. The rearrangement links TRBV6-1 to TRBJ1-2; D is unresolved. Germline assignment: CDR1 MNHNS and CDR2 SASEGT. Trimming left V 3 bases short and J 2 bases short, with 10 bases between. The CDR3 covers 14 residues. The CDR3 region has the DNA TGTGCCAGCAGTGACCGGGTTCGCAACTATGGCTACACCTTC. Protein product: CASSDRVRNYGYTF.

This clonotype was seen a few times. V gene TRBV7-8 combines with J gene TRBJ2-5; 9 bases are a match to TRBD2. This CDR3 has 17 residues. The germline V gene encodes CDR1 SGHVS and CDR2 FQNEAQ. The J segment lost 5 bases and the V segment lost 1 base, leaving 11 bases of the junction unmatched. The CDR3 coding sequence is TGTGCCAGCAGCTTAGGACTAGCGGTGAAGGACAAGGAGACCCAGTACTTC. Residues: CASSLGLAVKDKETQYF. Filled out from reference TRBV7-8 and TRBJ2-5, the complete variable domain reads GAGVSQSPRYKVAKRGQDVALRCDPISGHVSLFWYQQALGQGPEFLTYFQNEAQLDKSGLPSDRFFAERPEGSVSTLKIQRTQQEDSAVYLCASSLGLAVKDKETQYFGPGTRLLVL.

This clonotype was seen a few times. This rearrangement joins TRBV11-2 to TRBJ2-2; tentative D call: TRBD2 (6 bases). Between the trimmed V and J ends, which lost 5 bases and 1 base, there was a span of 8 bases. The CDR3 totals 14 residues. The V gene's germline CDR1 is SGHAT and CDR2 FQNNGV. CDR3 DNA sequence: TGTGCCAGCAGCCCGCGGGGGAACACCGGGGAGCTGTTTTTT. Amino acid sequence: CASSPRGNTGELFF.

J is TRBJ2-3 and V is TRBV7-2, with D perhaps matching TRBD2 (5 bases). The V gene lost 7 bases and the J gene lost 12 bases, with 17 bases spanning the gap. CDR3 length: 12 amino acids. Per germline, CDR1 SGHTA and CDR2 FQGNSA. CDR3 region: CASTLPGTPQYF. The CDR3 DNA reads TGTGCCAGCACCCTTCCGGGAACCCCTCAGTATTTT.

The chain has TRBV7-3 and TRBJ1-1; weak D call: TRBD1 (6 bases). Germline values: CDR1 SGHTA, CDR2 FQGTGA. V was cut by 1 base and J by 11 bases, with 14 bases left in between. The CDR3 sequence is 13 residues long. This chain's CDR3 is CASSLSRARGAFF. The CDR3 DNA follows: TGTGCCAGCAGCTTAAGTAGGGCAAGGGGGGCTTTCTTT.

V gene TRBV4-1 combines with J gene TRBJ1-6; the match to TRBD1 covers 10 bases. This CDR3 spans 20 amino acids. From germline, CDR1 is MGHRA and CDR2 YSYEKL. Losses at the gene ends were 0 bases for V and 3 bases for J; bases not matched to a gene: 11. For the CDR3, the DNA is TGCGCCAGCAGCCAAGATTTGGGGACAGGGGTCGTTAGCTATAATTCACCCCTCCACTTT. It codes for CASSQDLGTGVVSYNSPLHF.

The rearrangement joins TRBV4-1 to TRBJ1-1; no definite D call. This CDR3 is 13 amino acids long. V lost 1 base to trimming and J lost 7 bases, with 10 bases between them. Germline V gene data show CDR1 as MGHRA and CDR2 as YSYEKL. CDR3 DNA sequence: TGCGCCAGCAGCCAAGCCTCGGTCCGTGAAGCTTTCTTT. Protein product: CASSQASVREAFF.

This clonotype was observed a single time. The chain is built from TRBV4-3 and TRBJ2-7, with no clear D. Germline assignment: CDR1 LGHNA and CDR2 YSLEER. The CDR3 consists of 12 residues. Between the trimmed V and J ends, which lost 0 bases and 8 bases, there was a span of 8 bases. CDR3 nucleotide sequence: TGCGCCAGCAGCCAAGATAAGCGCCAGCAGTACTTC. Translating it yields CASSQDKRQQYF.

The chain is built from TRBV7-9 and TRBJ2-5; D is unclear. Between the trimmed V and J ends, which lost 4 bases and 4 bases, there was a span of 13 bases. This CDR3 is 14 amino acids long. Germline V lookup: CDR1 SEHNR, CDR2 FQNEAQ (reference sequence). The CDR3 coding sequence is TGTGCCAGCAGCTCCTCGTTAGATGGAGAGACCCAGTACTTC. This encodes CASSSSLDGETQYF.

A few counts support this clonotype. The CDR3 bases are TGTGCCAGCAGCTTGGTAGCAGATAATCAGCCCCAGCATTTT. Its protein product is CASSLVADNQPQHF. This chain uses TRBV5-6 with TRBJ1-5; D is undetermined. Germline V gene lookup returns CDR1 SGHDT and CDR2 YYEEEE. This CDR3 contains 14 residues. Deletions cut 0 bases from V and 4 bases from J, with 8 bases between.

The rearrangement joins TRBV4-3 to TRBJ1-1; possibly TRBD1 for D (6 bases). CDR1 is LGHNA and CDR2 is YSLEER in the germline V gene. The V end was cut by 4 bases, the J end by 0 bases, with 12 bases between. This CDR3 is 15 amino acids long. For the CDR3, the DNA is TGCGCCAGCAGCCGACACGGACAGATGAACACTGAAGCTTTCTTT. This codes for CASSRHGQMNTEAFF.

The CDR3 protein is CASSVYGTGSNEKLFF. CDR3 nucleotides: TGTGCCAGCAGCGTGTACGGGACAGGGAGTAATGAAAAACTGTTTTTT. This rearrangement joins TRBV9 to TRBJ1-4; 9 positions agree with TRBD1. In germline, CDR1 is SGDLS, CDR2 YYNGEE. V lost 2 bases to trimming and J lost 4 bases; unmatched junction nucleotides: 6. CDR3 length: 16 amino acids.

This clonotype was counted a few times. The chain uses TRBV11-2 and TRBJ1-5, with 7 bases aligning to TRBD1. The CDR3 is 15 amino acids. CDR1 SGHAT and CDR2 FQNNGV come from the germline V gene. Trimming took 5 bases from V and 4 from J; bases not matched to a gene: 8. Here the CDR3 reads CASSLQGTRNQPQHF. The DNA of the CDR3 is TGTGCCAGCAGCCTACAGGGGACACGTAATCAGCCCCAGCATTTT.

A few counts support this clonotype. The CDR3 region has the DNA TGTGCCAGCATAGGCTCAAGGGCAGGGAATGAGCAGTTCTTC. The encoded protein is CASIGSRAGNEQFF. The V and J genes are TRBV6-2 or TRBV6-3 and TRBJ2-1; the D gene is possibly TRBD1 (5 bases). V lost 7 bases and J lost 7, with 17 bases in between. This CDR3 spans 14 amino acids. Germline CDR1 and CDR2: MNHEY and SVGEGT.